This T cell receptor beta chain was recorded in a study of CD8 T cells in ankylosing spondylitis. Regarding the study as a whole: The study identified a TCR beta motif of several highly homologous variants that appeared characteristic of ankylosing spondylitis blood. The disease-linked clones had a CD8+ phenotype and low blood frequencies.

This clonotype has more than one count but fewer than ten. Antigen specificity is unknown. The CDR3 runs to 14 residues. Per germline, CDR1 SQVTM and CDR2 ANQGSEA. V was cut by 4 bases and J by 0 bases, with 10 bases left in between. Each CDR3 protein is one row after TCRdb ran MiXCR on the 5' RACE reads. The table shows 220,000 or so distinct CDR3 sequences, with approximately 20% occurring only once. The chain has TRBV29-1 and TRBJ2-1, with D possibly being TRBD2 (6 bases). The clonotype originates from a male donor with ankylosing spondylitis. Sequencing was performed on blood, either unsorted or a sorted T cell fraction (not recorded which). The CDR3 DNA reads as TGCAGCGTTGTCCCTAGCGACTCCTACAATGAGCAGTTCTTC. Its translation: CSVVPSDSYNEQFF.